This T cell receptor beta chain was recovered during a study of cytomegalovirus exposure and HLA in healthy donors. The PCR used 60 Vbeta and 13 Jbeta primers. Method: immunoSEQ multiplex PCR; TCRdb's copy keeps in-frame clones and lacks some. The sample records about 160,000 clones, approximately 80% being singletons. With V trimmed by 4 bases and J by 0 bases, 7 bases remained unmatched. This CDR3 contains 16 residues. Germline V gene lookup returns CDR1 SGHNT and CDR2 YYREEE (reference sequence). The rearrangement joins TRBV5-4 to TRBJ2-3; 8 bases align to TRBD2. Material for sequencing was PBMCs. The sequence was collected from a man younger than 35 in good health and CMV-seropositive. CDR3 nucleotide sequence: TGTGCCAGCAGCCACTATAGCGGGATAAGCACAGATACGCAGTATTTT. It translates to CASSHYSGISTDTQYF.